This T cell receptor beta chain appears in the sequencing data of a study of glioma-infiltrating T cells. General study results and limits: CDR3 overlap between tissue and blood was very small. Non-neoplastic patients had below-expected tissue-blood divergence, while all gliomas exceeded expectation.

In germline, CDR1 is MNHNS, CDR2 SASEGT. This CDR3 has 13 residues. The V gene lost 9 bases and the J gene lost 2 bases, with 12 bases spanning the gap. The iRepertoire nested amplicon-rescue multiplex PCR amplified TCR alpha and beta CDR3s from RNA. For one-step reverse transcription and amplification, roughly 85-450 ng of tissue mRNA or PBMC total RNA was used. Each CDR3 protein gets one entry after TCRdb re-called the multiplex PCR reads with MiXCR. The sample yields fewer than 250,000 distinct CDR3 sequences, around 32% seen once. There are many counts of this clonotype. Antigen unknown. The clonotype was recovered from a human donor with low-grade glioma or glioblastoma, undergoing nonglioma brain surgery, or in good health (not recorded which). Sequences were obtained from glioma tissue, nonneoplastic brain tissue, or PBMCs (not recorded which). The rearrangement links TRBV6-1 to TRBJ2-3; D remains ambiguous. CDR3 DNA: TGTGCCAGTACGACACCTACCACAGATACGCAGTATTTT. Amino acids: CASTTPTTDTQYF.